This record covers a single TCR beta chain. Its recognized antigen is unknown. Base qualities were left out, and no much larger clone turns up one base away. The junction shows trimming of 5 bases on V and 0 bases on J, plus 21 bases between the germline ends. Via the germline V gene, CDR1 is SGHDT and CDR2 YYEEEE. From the cysteine through the phenylalanine, the CDR3 covers 18 amino acids. Left in the record is the CDR3 DNA by itself, 54 bases read in frame from the first base. The immunoSEQ Assay was used to sequence TCRbeta CDR3 regions. After extraction, genomic DNA underwent amplification by bias-controlled multiplex PCR, followed by high-throughput sequencing. Per the original workflow: To quantify the absolute abundance of every unique TCRbeta CDR3 region, sequences were collapsed and filtered. T cell fraction was estimated by normalization of TCRbeta template counts to usable DNA, with usable DNA being measured through amplification of reference genes present in all nucleated cells. Repertoire TCRs were annotated as SARS-CoV-2-specific by exact matching of V gene, CDR3 amino acid sequence and J gene to a known reactive TCR set. MIRA supplied the reference SARS-CoV-2 TCR set, which was filtered for enrichment in COVID-19-positive ImmuneCODE repertoires so that public or cross-reactive TCRs were removed. Based on the MIRA antigens, annotated TCRs were further analysed at the level of specific ORF or position within ORF. Depth was the summed frequency of annotated unique rearrangements, while breadth was defined as annotated unique rearrangements over total unique productive rearrangements. Two-sided Wilcoxon rank-sum tests were used to compare TCR breadth between groups. In its TCRdb copy, this immuneACCESS table keeps in-frame sequences only and misses some clones. Where compared with another copy, unresolved V genes explain less than half of these, and the others have no known cause. The V and J calls and the clone size are those of that table, but D and trimming were determined from the DNA. This sample has under 550,000 clones in its table, and 90% of those were observed once. Of the sample, 9.5% to 15% falls within the top ten clones.

This sample was taken from a study of Ad26.COV2.S vaccination and SARS-CoV-2 variants (TCRdb year 2021). Concerning the study at large: Vaccine-arm donors were drawn from COV1001, a multicentre, randomized, double-blind, placebo-controlled phase I-IIa trial of Ad26.COV2.S in healthy adults. Ad26.COV2.S was given intramuscularly at 5x10^10 or 1x10^11 viral particles, as a single shot or as two shots 56 days apart. The specificity and breadth of SARS-CoV-2-reactive T cell receptors after Ad26.COV2.S vaccination were assessed by TCRbeta repertoire sequencing. A total of around 32 samples were included in the TCR-sequenced set, comprising about 20 Ad26.COV2.S vaccine recipients, 5 placebo recipients and 8 SARS-CoV-2 convalescent individuals. Participants in the trial were split at random into five groups of five each, receiving low-dose or high-dose Ad26.COV2.S once or twice, or else placebo on both occasions. Investigators remained blinded to trial group allocation during experiments and outcome assessment.

In the paper's terms, the treatment or condition label means: some 19 received Ad26.COV2.S at low or high dose, single or two shots; about 5 received placebo; per-sample allocation not given. Repertoires of vaccine and placebo recipients were sequenced from samples collected on day 63 after the first injection. Cohort 1b enrolled around 24 adults aged 18-55 years at a single site in Boston, USA, between 29 July and 7 August 2020. Ad26.COV2.S was a replication-incompetent adenovirus type 26 vector expressing a prefusion-stabilized SARS-CoV-2 spike protein from the original Wuhan strain. Findings and caveats that apply to the study as a whole: After vaccination, spike-specific CD8+ and CD4+ T cell responses were reported to show substantial breadth. It was noted by the authors that total T cell responses may have been underestimated by the TCR breadth and depth analyses. Vaccine and placebo recipients had similar non-spike TCR breadth, a finding consistent with the vaccine containing only spike. The study lacked the statistical power to compare responses across vaccine doses or regimens. Compared with placebo recipients, Ad26.COV2.S recipients showed higher spike-specific TCR breadth (P = 0.0014).

This TCR was recovered from a person aged 18 to 59 who received the Ad26.COV2.S COVID-19 vaccine or a placebo. The sample consisted of peripheral blood, taken in a trial of Ad26.COV2.S vaccine versus placebo. This sequence uses TRBV5-6 and TRBJ2-1; perhaps TRBD1 is the D gene, with 6 bases matching. CDR3 region: CASSFDPGTPFSYNEQFF. The DNA sequence reads TGTGCCAGCAGTTTCGACCCCGGGACACCGTTCTCCTACAATGAGCAGTTCTTC.